A selection of T cell receptor beta chains follows, all from one sample in a study of human T cells and chemical hapten exposure. TCRdb recomputed calls from the RACE reads with MiXCR, one row per CDR3 protein. The sample includes over 100,000 distinct CDR3 sequences, 9% to 9.5% of them seen just once. This specimen consisted of whole blood, obtained in connection with sensitization to the hapten diphenylcyclopropenone (DPC). The receptor source for this set is a woman between 40 and 55 years old with alopecia areata. Some clones in this sample may be carry-over from other donors' samples. Both conserved end residues are part of each CDR3. D genes are given only for firm matches. Size tells how often a clone was seen (once, few, many) or the class of an expanded clone, and some rows leave it out.

d_call j_call v_call clone_size cdr3_nt cdr3_aa
TRBD1 TRBJ1-6 TRBV28 many TGTGCCAGCAGTATCGGGACAGGGGGCCCCTATAATTCACCCCTCCACTTT CASSIGTGGPYNSPLHF
TRBD1 TRBJ2-7 TRBV7-2 many TGTGCCAGCAGCTTATCACAGGGGGCGAGGGACGAGCAGTACTTC CASSLSQGARDEQYF
. TRBJ2-1 TRBV4-1 many TGCGCCAGCAGCGGGGGGCCAGGAAATGAGCAGTTCTTC CASSGGPGNEQFF
. TRBJ1-5 TRBV29-1 many TGCAGCGTTGGGGCTCGTGATCAGCCCCAGCATTTT CSVGARDQPQHF
. TRBJ2-1 TRBV10-3 . TGTGCCATCAGTGAGCTCGGGTCTCATGGAGGCTCCTACAATGAGCAGTTCTTC CAISELGSHGGSYNEQFF
TRBD1 TRBJ2-1 TRBV7-2 . TGTGCCAGCAGCCGACAGGGTAGTAGTGATGAGCAGTTCTTC CASSRQGSSDEQFF
. TRBJ1-1 TRBV6-5 few TGTGCCAGCCTCGAAATAACGGGGGGCACTGAAGCTTTCTTT CASLEITGGTEAFF
. TRBJ2-4 TRBV7-9 few TGTGCCAGCAGCTCAGGGGTCAGCAGGGACATTCAGTACTTC CASSSGVSRDIQYF
TRBD1 TRBJ2-1 TRBV6-1 . TGTGCCAGCAGTGAGGGGTGGACAGGTTCCGTGGGTGAGCAGTTCTTC CASSEGWTGSVGEQFF
. TRBJ1-1 TRBV28 many TGTGCCAGCAGTTTATATGAGGAGTCGAACACTGAAGCTTTCTTT CASSLYEESNTEAFF
TRBD2 TRBJ2-1 TRBV4-2 . TGTGCCAGCAGCCACGTCAGTAGCGGGGGATACAATGAGCAGTTCTTC CASSHVSSGGYNEQFF
. TRBJ1-6 TRBV6-5 . TGTGCCAGCAGTTACCACGGTGCGGTATATTCACCCCTCCACTTT CASSYHGAVYSPLHF
. TRBJ2-7 TRBV21-1 many TGTGCCAGCAGCAAAGGGGGACAGGCCTACGAGCAGTACTTC CASSKGGQAYEQYF
TRBD1 TRBJ2-1 TRBV28 few TGTGCCAGCAGCCAAGCTCGGGGACAGAACAATGAGCAGTTCTTC CASSQARGQNNEQFF
. TRBJ2-1 TRBV25-1 many TGTGCCAGCAGTGCCAGGGGCGCCTGGGACAATGAGCAGTTCTTC CASSARGAWDNEQFF
TRBD1 TRBJ1-1 TRBV28 . TGTGCCAGCAGTTTAGGTGACAGGGAGGGGGTTTTCTTT CASSLGDREGVFF
. TRBJ2-3 TRBV12-3/TRBV12-4 many TGTGCCAGCAGCTGGGACCCTCCCCCCGCAGATACGCAGTATTTT CASSWDPPPADTQYF
TRBD2 TRBJ2-3 TRBV11-2 . TGTGCCAGCAGCTTAGTCGGAGCGGGGGGCGGTGGAGATACGCAGTATTTT CASSLVGAGGGGDTQYF
TRBD2 TRBJ2-7 TRBV10-2 many TGCGCCAGCAGTGATTTACTAGCGGGGGGCTCCTACGAGCAGTACTTC CASSDLLAGGSYEQYF
. TRBJ1-4 TRBV2 . TGTGCCAGCAGTGAAGGGATCCGTGATGAAAAACTGTTTTTT CASSEGIRDEKLFF
. TRBJ2-3 TRBV9 . TGTGCCAGCGGGGAGACAGATACGCAGTATTTT CASGETDTQYF
TRBD2 TRBJ2-7 TRBV11-2 many TGTGCCAGCAGCTCCCCACTAGCGGGGGGCCAAACCTACGAGCAGTACTTC CASSSPLAGGQTYEQYF
. TRBJ1-2 TRBV6-6 . TGTGCCAGCAGTCCCTCGGACGGAGGAATCTATGGCTACACCTTC CASSPSDGGIYGYTF
. TRBJ2-1 TRBV10-3 many TGTGCCATCAGTGAGCCAAAAACGGGACCCCCCTACAATGAGCAGTTCTTC CAISEPKTGPPYNEQFF
. TRBJ2-5 TRBV19 many TGTGCCAGCTCCCCCAGGGGCAGTCACCAAGAGACCCAGTACTTC CASSPRGSHQETQYF
TRBD1 TRBJ1-2 TRBV20-1 . TGCAGTGCTCGAGGACAGGGGGCGGACTATGGCTACACCTTC CSARGQGADYGYTF
TRBD1 TRBJ1-6 TRBV3-1 few TGTGCCAGCAGACCCGGGACAGATAATTCACCCCTCCACTTT CASRPGTDNSPLHF
TRBD1 TRBJ2-7 TRBV20-1 many TGCAGTGCTCCCGGGGACAGGAACTCCTACGAGCAGTACTTC CSAPGDRNSYEQYF
TRBD1 TRBJ2-7 TRBV2 . TGTGCCAGCAGTGCGTACCCGGGACAGGGCGAGCAGTACTTC CASSAYPGQGEQYF